This T cell receptor beta chain was identified in a study of spatial heterogeneity in lung cancer. Study-wide context: Each distinct TCR and UMI combination averaged more than ten appearances in raw reads.

Described time point: sample taken at primary tumor resection. TCRs were sequenced from unsorted whole RNA of tumor, nontumor lung or PBMC. Untreated early-stage non-small cell lung cancer patients, 65 to 90 in total, were the donors. Every TCR cDNA molecule carried a tag that served as a unique molecular identifier. MiXCR was run by TCRdb on the 5' RACE reads, yielding one entry per CDR3 protein. Altogether about 85,000 distinct CDR3 sequences are present, approximately 20% being singletons, with the ten largest covering roughly 6.2%. This clonotype was picked up a small number of times. The CDR3 loop spans 13 amino acids. In germline, CDR1 is DFQATT, CDR2 SNEGSKA (reference sequence). Trimming removed 3 bases at V and 3 bases at J, with 9 bases between.

V gene TRBV20-1 combines with J gene TRBJ1-5; D is unresolved. This TCR derives from a male donor with early-stage non-small cell lung cancer. This material consisted of PBMCs, taken at surgery. The CDR3 here is CSARAGINQPQHF. The CDR3 DNA follows: TGCAGTGCTAGGGCGGGGATCAATCAGCCCCAGCATTTT.